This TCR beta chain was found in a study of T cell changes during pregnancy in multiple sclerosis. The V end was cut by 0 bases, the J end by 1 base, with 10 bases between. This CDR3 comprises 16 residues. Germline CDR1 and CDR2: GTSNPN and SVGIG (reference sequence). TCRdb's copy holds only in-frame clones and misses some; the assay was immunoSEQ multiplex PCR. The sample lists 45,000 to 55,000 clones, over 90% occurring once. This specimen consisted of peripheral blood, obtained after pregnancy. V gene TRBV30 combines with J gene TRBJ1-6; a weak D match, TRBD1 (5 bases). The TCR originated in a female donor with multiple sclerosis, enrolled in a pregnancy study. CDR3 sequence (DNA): TGTGCCTGGAGTGTGGAAAGGGGTTCCTATAATTCACCCCTCCACTTT. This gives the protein CAWSVERGSYNSPLHF.